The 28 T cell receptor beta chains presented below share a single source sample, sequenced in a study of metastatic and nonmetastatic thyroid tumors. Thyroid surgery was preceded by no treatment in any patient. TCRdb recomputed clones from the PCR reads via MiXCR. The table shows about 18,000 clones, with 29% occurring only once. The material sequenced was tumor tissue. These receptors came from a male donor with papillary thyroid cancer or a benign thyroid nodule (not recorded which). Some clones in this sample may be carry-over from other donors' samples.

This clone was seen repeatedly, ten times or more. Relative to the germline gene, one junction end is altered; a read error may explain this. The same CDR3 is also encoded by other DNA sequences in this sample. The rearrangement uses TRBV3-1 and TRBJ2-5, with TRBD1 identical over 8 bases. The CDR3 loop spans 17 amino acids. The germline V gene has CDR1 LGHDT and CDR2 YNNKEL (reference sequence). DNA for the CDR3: TGTGCCACCAGAATCTTCCCCATTACAGGGGGACAAGAAACCCAGTACTTC. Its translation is CATRIFPITGGQETQYF.

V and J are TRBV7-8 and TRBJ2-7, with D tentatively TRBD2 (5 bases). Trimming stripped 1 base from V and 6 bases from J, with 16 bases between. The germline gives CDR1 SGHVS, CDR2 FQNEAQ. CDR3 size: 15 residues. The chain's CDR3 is CASSLEGSVGLEQYF. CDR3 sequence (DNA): TGTGCCAGCAGCTTAGAGGGTAGCGTGGGCCTCGAGCAGTACTTC.

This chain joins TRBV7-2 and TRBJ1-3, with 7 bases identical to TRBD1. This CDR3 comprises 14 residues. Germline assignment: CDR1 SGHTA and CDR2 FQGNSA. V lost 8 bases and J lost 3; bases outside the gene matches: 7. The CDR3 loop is CASDFRQGGNTIYF. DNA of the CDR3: TGTGCCAGCGACTTCAGACAGGGTGGAAACACCATATATTTT.

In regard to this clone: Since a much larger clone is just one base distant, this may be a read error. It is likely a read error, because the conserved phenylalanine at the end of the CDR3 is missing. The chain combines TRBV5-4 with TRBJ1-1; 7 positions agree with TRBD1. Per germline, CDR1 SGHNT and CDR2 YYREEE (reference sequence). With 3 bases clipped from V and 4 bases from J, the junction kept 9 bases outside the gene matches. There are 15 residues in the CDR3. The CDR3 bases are TGTGCCAGCAGCTCCCGACAGGGCTCGGGCACTGAAGCTTTCATT. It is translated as CASSSRQGSGTEAFI.

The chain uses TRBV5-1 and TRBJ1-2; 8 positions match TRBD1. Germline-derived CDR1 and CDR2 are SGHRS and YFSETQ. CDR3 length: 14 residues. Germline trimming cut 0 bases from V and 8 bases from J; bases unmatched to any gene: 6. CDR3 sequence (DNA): TGCGCCAGCAGCTTGGACAGGGGGTCGGAGGGCTACACCTTC. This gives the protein CASSLDRGSEGYTF. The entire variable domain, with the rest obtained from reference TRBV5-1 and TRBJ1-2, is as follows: KAGVTQTPRYLIKTRGQQVTLSCSPISGHRSVSWYQQTPGQGLQFLFEYFSETQRNKGNFPGRFSGRQFSNSRSEMNVSTLELGDSALYLCASSLDRGSEGYTFGSGTRLTVV.

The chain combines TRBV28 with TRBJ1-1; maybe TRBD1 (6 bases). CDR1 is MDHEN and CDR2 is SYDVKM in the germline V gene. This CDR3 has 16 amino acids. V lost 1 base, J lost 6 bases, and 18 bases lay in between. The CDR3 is CASSLFDSGGNPEAFF. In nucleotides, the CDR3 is TGTGCCAGCAGTTTATTCGATTCGGGGGGCAACCCTGAAGCTTTCTTT. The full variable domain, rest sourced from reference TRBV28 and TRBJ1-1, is DVKVTQSSRYLVKRTGEKVFLECVQDMDHENMFWYRQDPGLGLRLIYFSYDVKMKEKGDIPEGYSVSREKKERFSLILESASTNQTSMYLCASSLFDSGGNPEAFFGQGTRLTVV.

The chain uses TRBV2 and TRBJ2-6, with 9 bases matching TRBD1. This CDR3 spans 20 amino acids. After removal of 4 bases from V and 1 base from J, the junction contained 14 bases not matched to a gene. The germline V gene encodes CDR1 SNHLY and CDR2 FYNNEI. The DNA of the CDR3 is TGTGCCAGCAGTGGCCGACCGGGCACAGGGGGCCTTTCTGGGGCCAACGTCCTGACTTTC. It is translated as CASSGRPGTGGLSGANVLTF. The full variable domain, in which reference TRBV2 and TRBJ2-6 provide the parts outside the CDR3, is EPEVTQTPSHQVTQMGQEVILRCVPISNHLYFYWYRQILGQKVEFLVSFYNNEISEKSEIFDDQFSVERPDGSNFTLKIRSTKLEDSAMYFCASSGRPGTGGLSGANVLTFGAGSRLTVL.

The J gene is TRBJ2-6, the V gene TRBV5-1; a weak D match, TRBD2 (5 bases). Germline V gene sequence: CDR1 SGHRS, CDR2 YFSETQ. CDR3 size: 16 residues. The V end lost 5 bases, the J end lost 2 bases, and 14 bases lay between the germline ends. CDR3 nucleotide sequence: TGCGCCAGCAGACAAGACGGGGTCGCTGGGGCCAACGTCCTGACTTTC. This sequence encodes CASRQDGVAGANVLTF.

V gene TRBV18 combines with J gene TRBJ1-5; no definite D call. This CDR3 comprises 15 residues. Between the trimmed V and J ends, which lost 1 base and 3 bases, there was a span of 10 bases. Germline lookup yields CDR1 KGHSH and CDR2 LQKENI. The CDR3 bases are TGTGCCAGCTCACCACTCGGCAGGTTCAATCAGCCCCAGCATTTT. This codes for CASSPLGRFNQPQHF.

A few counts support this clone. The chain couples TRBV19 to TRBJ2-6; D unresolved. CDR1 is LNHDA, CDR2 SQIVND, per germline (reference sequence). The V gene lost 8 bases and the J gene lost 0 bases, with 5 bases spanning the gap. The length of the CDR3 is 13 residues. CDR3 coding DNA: TGTGCCAGTCTACCCTCTGGGGCCAACGTCCTGACTTTC. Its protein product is CASLPSGANVLTF.

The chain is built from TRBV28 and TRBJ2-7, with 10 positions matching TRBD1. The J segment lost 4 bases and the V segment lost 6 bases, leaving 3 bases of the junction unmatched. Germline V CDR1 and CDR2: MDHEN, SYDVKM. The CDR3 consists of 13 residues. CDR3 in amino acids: CASRTGQGYEQYF. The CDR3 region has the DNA TGTGCCAGCAGGACGGGACAGGGGTACGAGCAGTACTTC.

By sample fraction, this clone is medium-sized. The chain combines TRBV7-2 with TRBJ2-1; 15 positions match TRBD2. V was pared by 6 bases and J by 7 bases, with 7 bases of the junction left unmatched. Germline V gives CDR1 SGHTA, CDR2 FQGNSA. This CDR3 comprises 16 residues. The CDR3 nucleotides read TGTGCCAGCAGAAACTGGGGGACTAGCGGGAGGAATGAGCAGTTCTTC. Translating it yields CASRNWGTSGRNEQFF.

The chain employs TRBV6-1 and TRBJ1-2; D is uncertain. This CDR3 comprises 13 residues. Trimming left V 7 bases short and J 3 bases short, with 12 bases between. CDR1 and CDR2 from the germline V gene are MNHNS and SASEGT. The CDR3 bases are TGTGCCAGCATGATGCTACGGGACTATGGCTACACCTTC. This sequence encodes CASMMLRDYGYTF.

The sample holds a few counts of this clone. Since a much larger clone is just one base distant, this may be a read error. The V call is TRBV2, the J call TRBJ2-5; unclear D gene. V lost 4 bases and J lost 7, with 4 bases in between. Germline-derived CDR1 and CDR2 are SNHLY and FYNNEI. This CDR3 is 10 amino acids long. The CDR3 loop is CASSGGTQYF. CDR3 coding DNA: TGTGCCAGCAGTGGAGGGACCCAGTACTTC.

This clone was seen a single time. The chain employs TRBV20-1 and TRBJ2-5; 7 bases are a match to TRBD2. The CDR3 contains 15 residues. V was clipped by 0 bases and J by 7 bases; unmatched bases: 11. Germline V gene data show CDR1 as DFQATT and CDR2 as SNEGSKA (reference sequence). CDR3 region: CSARDTGLGLGTQYF. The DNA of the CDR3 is TGCAGTGCTAGAGATACCGGACTAGGTCTCGGGACCCAGTACTTC.

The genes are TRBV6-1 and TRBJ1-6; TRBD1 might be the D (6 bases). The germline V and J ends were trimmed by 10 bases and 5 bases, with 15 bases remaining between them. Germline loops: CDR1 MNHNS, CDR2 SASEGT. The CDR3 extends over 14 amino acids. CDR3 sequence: CATSAAGDNSPLHF. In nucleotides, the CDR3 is TGTGCCACGTCCGCCGCAGGGGATAATTCACCCCTCCACTTT.

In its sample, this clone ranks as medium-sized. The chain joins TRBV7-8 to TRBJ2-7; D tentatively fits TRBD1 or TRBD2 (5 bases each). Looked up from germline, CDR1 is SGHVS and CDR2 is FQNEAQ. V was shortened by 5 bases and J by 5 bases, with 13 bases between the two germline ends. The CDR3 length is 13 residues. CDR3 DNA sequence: TGTGCCAGCAGCGGCTCGAGGGGAGACGAGCAGTACTTC. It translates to CASSGSRGDEQYF.

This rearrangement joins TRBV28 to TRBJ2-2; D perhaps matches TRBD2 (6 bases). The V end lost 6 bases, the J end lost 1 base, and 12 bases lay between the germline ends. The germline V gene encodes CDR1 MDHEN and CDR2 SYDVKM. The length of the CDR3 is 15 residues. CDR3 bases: TGTGCCAGCAGCCTACGGAGGGGGAACACCGGGGAGCTGTTTTTT. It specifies CASSLRRGNTGELFF.

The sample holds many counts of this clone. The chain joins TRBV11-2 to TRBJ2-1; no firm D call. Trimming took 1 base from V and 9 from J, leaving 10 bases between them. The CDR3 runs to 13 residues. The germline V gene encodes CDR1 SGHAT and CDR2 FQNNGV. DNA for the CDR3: TGTGCCAGCAGCTTAGCTTCACTTGCTGAGCAGTTCTTC. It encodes CASSLASLAEQFF.

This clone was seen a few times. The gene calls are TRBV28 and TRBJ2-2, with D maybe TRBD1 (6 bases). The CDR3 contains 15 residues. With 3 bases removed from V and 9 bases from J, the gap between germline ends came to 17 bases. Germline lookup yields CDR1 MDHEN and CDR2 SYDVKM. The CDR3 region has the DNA TGTGCCAGCAGTTTTGGAGGACAGTCCTCAAGGGAGCTGTTTTTT. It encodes CASSFGGQSSRELFF.

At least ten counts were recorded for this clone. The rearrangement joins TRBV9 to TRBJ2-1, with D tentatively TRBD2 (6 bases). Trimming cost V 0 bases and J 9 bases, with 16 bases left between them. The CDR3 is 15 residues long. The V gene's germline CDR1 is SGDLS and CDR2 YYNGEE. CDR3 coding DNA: TGTGCCAGCAGCGTAGGCGACGGGGGTCTGGGTGAGCAGTTCTTC. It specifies CASSVGDGGLGEQFF.

The CDR3 loop reads CATSRPGQGIYEQYF. CDR3 nucleotide sequence: TGTGCCACCAGCAGACCGGGACAGGGGATTTACGAGCAGTACTTC. The chain has TRBV15 and TRBJ2-7; 10 nucleotides line up with TRBD1. V shed 2 bases, J shed 4 bases, and the junction held 5 bases outside the gene matches. The CDR3 has 15 amino acids. Germline V CDR1 and CDR2: LNHNV, YYDKDF (reference sequence).

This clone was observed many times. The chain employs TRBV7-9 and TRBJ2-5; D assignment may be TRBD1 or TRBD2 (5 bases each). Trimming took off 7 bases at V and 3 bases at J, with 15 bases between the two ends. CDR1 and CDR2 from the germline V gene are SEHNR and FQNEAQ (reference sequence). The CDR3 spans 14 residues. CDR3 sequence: CASTQGEGKETQYF. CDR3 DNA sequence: TGTGCCAGCACTCAAGGAGAGGGGAAAGAGACCCAGTACTTC.

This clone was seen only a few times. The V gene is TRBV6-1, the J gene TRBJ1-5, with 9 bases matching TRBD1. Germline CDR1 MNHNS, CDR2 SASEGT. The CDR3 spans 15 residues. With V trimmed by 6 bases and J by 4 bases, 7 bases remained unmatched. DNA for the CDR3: TGTGCCAGCAGAACACAGGGGGCCGGGAATCAGCCCCAGCATTTT. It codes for CASRTQGAGNQPQHF.

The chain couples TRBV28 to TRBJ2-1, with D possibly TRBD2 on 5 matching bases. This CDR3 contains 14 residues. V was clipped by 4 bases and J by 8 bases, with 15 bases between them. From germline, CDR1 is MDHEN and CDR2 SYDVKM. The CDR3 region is CASSWTTMNHEQFF. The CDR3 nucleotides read TGTGCCAGCAGTTGGACGACTATGAACCATGAGCAGTTCTTC.

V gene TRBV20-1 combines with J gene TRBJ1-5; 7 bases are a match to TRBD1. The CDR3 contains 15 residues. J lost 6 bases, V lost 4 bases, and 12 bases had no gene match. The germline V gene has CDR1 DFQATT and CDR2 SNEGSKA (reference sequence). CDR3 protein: CSATATGLLGQPQHF. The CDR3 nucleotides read TGCAGTGCTACTGCGACAGGGCTCCTCGGTCAGCCCCAGCATTTT.

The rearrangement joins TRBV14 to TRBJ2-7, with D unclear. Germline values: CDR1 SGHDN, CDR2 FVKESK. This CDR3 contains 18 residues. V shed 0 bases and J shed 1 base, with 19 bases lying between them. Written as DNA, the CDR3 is TGTGCCAGCAGCCAAGAAAGGGTGGGCGCGCTTTTTTCCTACGAGCAGTACTTC. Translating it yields CASSQERVGALFSYEQYF. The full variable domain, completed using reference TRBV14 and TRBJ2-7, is EAGVTQFPSHSVIEKGQTVTLRCDPISGHDNLYWYRRVMGKEIKFLLHFVKESKQDESGMPNNRFLAERTGGTYSTLKVQPAELEDSGVYFCASSQERVGALFSYEQYFGPGTRLTVT.

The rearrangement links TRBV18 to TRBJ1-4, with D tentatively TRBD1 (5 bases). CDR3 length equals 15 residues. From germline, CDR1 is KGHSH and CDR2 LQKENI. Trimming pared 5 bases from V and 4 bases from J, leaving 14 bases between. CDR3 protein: CASSSGRTNNEKLFF. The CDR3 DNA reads TGTGCCAGCTCATCTGGACGGACAAATAATGAAAAACTGTTTTTT.